This T cell receptor (beta chain) was profiled in a study of post-analysis software for immune sequencing data. Broader study findings: F measure grouped same-batch samples tightly together. Compared against controls, patients with multiple sclerosis displayed significantly lower normalized Chao1 diversity. A handful of TRBV segments, including TRBV5-6, TRBV5-1 and TRBV20-1, were more frequent in patients than controls.

The table lists this clonotype with many counts. Its antigen is still unknown. Libraries were made from TCR beta cDNA, and they carried unique molecular identifiers. TCRdb passed the PCR reads through MiXCR, listing each CDR3 protein once. The table has some 260,000 distinct CDR3 sequences, 36% seen once. Germline V gene lookup returns CDR1 MNHNS and CDR2 SASEGT. This CDR3 has 15 amino acids. The V end lost 7 bases, the J end lost 4 bases, and 19 bases lay between the germline ends. The gene calls are TRBV6-1 and TRBJ1-2; D might be TRBD1 (5 bases). Sequencing used blood. The sequence was obtained from a girl aged 5-17 years with multiple sclerosis. The DNA for the CDR3 is TGTGCCAGCACCGAGGGACGGGGCTCCAGCTATGGCTACACCTTC. It specifies CASTEGRGSSYGYTF.